A single sample gave rise to the 7 T cell receptor beta chains below, sequenced in a study of CD8 T cells in ankylosing spondylitis. TCRdb reanalysed the 5' RACE reads using MiXCR and keeps one entry per CDR3 protein. The table includes about 340,000 distinct CDR3 sequences, about 15% detected once. The sequenced material came from blood, either unsorted or a sorted T cell fraction (not recorded which). The receptor source for this set is a male donor with ankylosing spondylitis or in good health (not recorded which).

The CDR3 sequence is CASSPGQPPNQPQHF. The CDR3 DNA follows: TGTGCCAGCAGTCCCGGACAGCCTCCCAATCAGCCCCAGCATTTT. The genes are TRBV12-3 or TRBV12-4 and TRBJ1-5; tentatively, D is TRBD1 (6 bases). Trimming cost V 5 bases and J 3 bases, with 14 bases left between them. This CDR3 region has 15 residues.

This clonotype was counted between two and nine times. The chain links TRBV5-1 to TRBJ2-5, with TRBD2 matching 13 bases. CDR1 SGHRS and CDR2 YFSETQ come from the germline V gene. The CDR3 has 16 residues. Trimming at V came to 4 bases and at J to 4 bases, leaving 7 bases not matched to a gene. Written as DNA, the CDR3 is TGCGCCAGCAGCCAAGGGACTAGCGGGAAAGGAGAGACCCAGTACTTC. It translates to CASSQGTSGKGETQYF.

The chain uses TRBV11-2 and TRBJ2-3; TRBD1 might be the D (5 bases). Germline-derived CDR1 and CDR2 are SGHAT and FQNNGV. The CDR3 length is 15 residues. Trimming cost V 4 bases and J 4 bases, with 15 bases left between them. In nucleotides, the CDR3 is TGTGCCAGCAGCTCCTGGGGCCCTGGGGCAGATACGCAGTATTTT. It translates to CASSSWGPGADTQYF.

The chain uses TRBV5-6 and TRBJ2-7; D is tentatively TRBD1 or TRBD2 (5 bases each). The CDR3 has 15 amino acids. With 0 bases removed from V and 3 bases from J, the gap between germline ends came to 13 bases. Germline loops: CDR1 SGHDT, CDR2 YYEEEE. CDR3 nucleotide sequence: TGTGCCAGCAGCTTGGGGGGGAAGGGGTACTACGAGCAGTACTTC. This translates into CASSLGGKGYYEQYF.

The chain uses TRBV6-1 and TRBJ1-1, with D perhaps TRBD1 (5 bases). The germline V gene encodes CDR1 MNHNS and CDR2 SASEGT. V was cut by 6 bases and J by 1 base, with 12 bases left in between. The CDR3 sequence is 14 residues long. This CDR3 is CASREPGGNTEAFF. CDR3 in DNA: TGTGCCAGCAGAGAACCTGGGGGGAACACTGAAGCTTTCTTT.

This clonotype was counted between two and nine times. This chain uses TRBV20-1 with TRBJ1-2, with D perhaps TRBD1 (5 bases). Germline assignment: CDR1 DFQATT and CDR2 SNEGSKA (reference sequence). The CDR3 length is 12 residues. V lost 3 bases, J lost 3 bases, and 8 bases lay in between. CDR3 residues: CSARGHHYGYTF. The CDR3 coding sequence is TGCAGTGCTAGGGGGCACCACTATGGCTACACCTTC.

This clonotype appeared many times. The genes are TRBV5-6 and TRBJ2-2; D not certain. This CDR3 comprises 16 residues. CDR1 is SGHDT and CDR2 is YYEEEE in the germline V gene. The V end was cut by 0 bases, the J end by 6 bases, with 15 bases between. The CDR3 loop reads CASSLGTLVWAGELFF. CDR3 coding DNA: TGTGCCAGCAGCTTGGGGACCCTTGTATGGGCCGGGGAGCTGTTTTTT.